One and the same sample provided the 11 T cell receptor beta chains below, sequenced in a study of vaccination and CD4 T cells after COVID-19. Antigens for these TCRs are unknown. Researchers used the Oncomine TCR Beta short-read assay to sequence DNA from cultured CD4+ T cells. Via MiXCR, TCRdb re-called the PCR reads, giving one row per CDR3 protein. Of 15,000 to 20,000 distinct CDR3 sequences in the sample, around a quarter were seen once. Treatment described: approximately 10-day PBMC culture with coronavirus spike peptide pools or control peptides (ViraFEST assay). Source material: cultured CD4+ T cells from blood. The receptors here all came from a human donor with COVID-19.

This clonotype was seen only a few times. V usage is TRBV24-1 and J usage is TRBJ2-3, with 10 positions matching TRBD2. CDR1 KGHDR and CDR2 SFDVKD come from the germline V gene. J lost 1 base, V lost 5 bases, and 2 bases had no gene match. The CDR3 extends over 15 amino acids. This chain's CDR3 is CATSATSGGTDTQYF. The CDR3 DNA sequence: TGTGCCACCAGTGCTACTAGCGGGGGCACAGATACGCAGTATTTT.

This clonotype was picked up a small number of times. The V gene is TRBV24-1, the J gene TRBJ2-7; D is possibly TRBD1 or TRBD2 (5 bases each). Germline V gives CDR1 KGHDR, CDR2 SFDVKD. The CDR3 has 16 amino acids. V shed 4 bases and J shed 0 bases, with 15 bases lying between them. In DNA, the CDR3 is TGTGCCACCAGTGACAACGCCGGGACCGCCTCCTACGAGCAGTACTTC. This codes for CATSDNAGTASYEQYF.

The chain couples TRBV20-1 to TRBJ1-1; no clear D gene. Germline V gene data show CDR1 as DFQATT and CDR2 as SNEGSKA (reference sequence). The CDR3 is 12 residues long. V dropped 3 bases and J dropped 4 bases, with 9 bases sitting between them. CDR3 sequence reads: CSARWGGTEAFF. In DNA, the CDR3 is TGCAGTGCTAGGTGGGGTGGCACTGAAGCTTTCTTT.

A few counts support this clonotype. The rearrangement joins TRBV5-1 to TRBJ1-5; TRBD1 is a possible D gene (5 bases). Germline CDR1 reads SGHRS; CDR2 reads YFSETQ. Trimming cost V 0 bases and J 0 bases, with 10 bases left between them. The length of the CDR3 is 16 residues. The CDR3 region has the DNA TGCGCCAGCAGCTTGGTTATAGGGGATAGCAATCAGCCCCAGCATTTT. Its protein product is CASSLVIGDSNQPQHF.

The table lists this clonotype with a few counts. This rearrangement joins TRBV5-4 to TRBJ2-5; TRBD1 is a possible D gene (6 bases). Per the germline V gene, CDR1 is SGHNT and CDR2 is YYREEE (reference sequence). This CDR3 has 14 residues. Trimming took off 0 bases at V and 2 bases at J, with 8 bases between the two ends. The CDR3 DNA follows: TGTGCCAGCAGCTTGGTAGGACAGCAAGAGACCCAGTACTTC. Amino acid sequence: CASSLVGQQETQYF.

By proportion, this clonotype is medium-sized (0.01 to 0.1%). The gene calls are TRBV20-1 and TRBJ1-1; 8 bases align to TRBD1. V lost 0 bases to trimming and J lost 6 bases; unmatched junction nucleotides: 6. Germline V gene lookup returns CDR1 DFQATT and CDR2 SNEGSKA (reference sequence). The CDR3 consists of 14 residues. The CDR3 DNA reads as TGCAGTGCTAGAGATGTCAGGGGGCTCGCTGAAGCTTTCTTT. Residues: CSARDVRGLAEAFF.

The rearrangement uses TRBV2 and TRBJ1-1, with D perhaps matching TRBD1 (5 bases). CDR1 SNHLY and CDR2 FYNNEI come from the germline V gene. Trimming pared 6 bases from V and 5 bases from J, leaving 7 bases between. The CDR3 covers 11 residues. CDR3 loop: CASSAGTEAFF. The CDR3 DNA reads TGTGCCAGCAGCGCAGGGACTGAAGCTTTCTTT.

The chain links TRBV6-1 to TRBJ1-1, with D perhaps matching TRBD1 (5 bases). The V and J ends lost 7 bases and 6 bases respectively, with 9 bases between them. Germline lookup yields CDR1 MNHNS and CDR2 SASEGT. CDR3 length equals 11 residues. In DNA, the CDR3 is TGTGCCAGCATCTTGACAGCTGAAGCTTTCTTT. It is translated as CASILTAEAFF.

This sequence joins TRBV6-5 and TRBJ1-6; D is unresolved. V lost 4 bases and J lost 8, with 12 bases in between. The CDR3 sequence is 14 residues long. Germline V lookup: CDR1 MNHEY, CDR2 SVGAGI. CDR3 region: CASSSRRSDSPLHF. The CDR3, as DNA: TGTGCCAGCAGTTCTAGGCGATCGGATTCACCCCTCCACTTT.

This clonotype has more than one count but fewer than ten. The rearrangement joins TRBV20-1 to TRBJ1-3; 9 nucleotides align to TRBD1. J was trimmed by 1 base and V by 5 bases; bases with no gene match: 3. CDR3 length: 14 residues. CDR1 and CDR2 (germline): DFQATT, SNEGSKA (reference sequence). The CDR3 DNA reads as TGCAGTGCTCGGGGACAGGGATCTGGAAACACCATATATTTT. It is translated as CSARGQGSGNTIYF.

This clonotype was counted between two and nine times. This chain joins TRBV15 and TRBJ1-1; 8 bases fit TRBD1. The junction had 2 bases not matched to a gene; V was cut back by 1 base and J by 1 base. The CDR3 has 15 amino acids. Germline V gene sequence: CDR1 LNHNV, CDR2 YYDKDF (reference sequence). CDR3 DNA: TGTGCCACCAGCAGAGGCGGGACAGGGAACACTGAAGCTTTCTTT. Its translation: CATSRGGTGNTEAFF.